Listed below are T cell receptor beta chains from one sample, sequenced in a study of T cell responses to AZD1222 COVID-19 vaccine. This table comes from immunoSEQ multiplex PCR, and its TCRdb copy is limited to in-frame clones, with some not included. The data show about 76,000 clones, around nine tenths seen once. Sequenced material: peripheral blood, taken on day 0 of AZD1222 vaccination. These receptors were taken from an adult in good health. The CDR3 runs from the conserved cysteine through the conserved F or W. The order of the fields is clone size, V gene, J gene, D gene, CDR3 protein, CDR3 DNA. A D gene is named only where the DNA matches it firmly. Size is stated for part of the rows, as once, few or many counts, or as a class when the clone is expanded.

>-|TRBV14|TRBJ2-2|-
CASSPLMARGDSNTGELFF
TGTGCCAGCAGCCCCTTAATGGCCCGGGGAGACAGCAACACCGGGGAGCTGTTTTTT
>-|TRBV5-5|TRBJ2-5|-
CASSLIGSGQETQYF
TGTGCCAGCAGCTTGATTGGCTCAGGACAAGAGACCCAGTACTTC
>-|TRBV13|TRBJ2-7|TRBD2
CASSSRGSSYEQYF
TGTGCCAGCAGCTCTCGCGGGAGCTCCTACGAGCAGTACTTC
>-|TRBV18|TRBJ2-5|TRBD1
CASSPDRQETQYF
TGTGCCAGCTCACCGGACAGGCAAGAGACCCAGTACTTC
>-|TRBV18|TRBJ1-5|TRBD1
CASSPLGQGARQPQHF
TGTGCCAGCTCACCGCTAGGACAGGGGGCGCGTCAGCCCCAGCATTTT
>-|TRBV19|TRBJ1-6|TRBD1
CASSMDRDNSPLHF
TGTGCCAGTAGTATGGACAGGGATAATTCACCCCTCCACTTT
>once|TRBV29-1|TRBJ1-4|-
CSVVRGPGGEKLFF
TGCAGCGTTGTCAGGGGCCCAGGTGGCGAAAAACTGTTTTTT
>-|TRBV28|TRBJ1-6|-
CASSLEVNYNSPLHF
TGTGCCAGCAGTTTAGAGGTTAACTATAATTCACCCCTCCACTTT
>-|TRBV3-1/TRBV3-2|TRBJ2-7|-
CASSQDAQGPHF
TGTGCCAGCAGCCAAGATGCCCAGGGCCCGCACTTC
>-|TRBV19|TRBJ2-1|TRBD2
CASWGGPYYNEQFF
TGTGCCAGTTGGGGGGGACCCTATTACAATGAGCAGTTCTTC